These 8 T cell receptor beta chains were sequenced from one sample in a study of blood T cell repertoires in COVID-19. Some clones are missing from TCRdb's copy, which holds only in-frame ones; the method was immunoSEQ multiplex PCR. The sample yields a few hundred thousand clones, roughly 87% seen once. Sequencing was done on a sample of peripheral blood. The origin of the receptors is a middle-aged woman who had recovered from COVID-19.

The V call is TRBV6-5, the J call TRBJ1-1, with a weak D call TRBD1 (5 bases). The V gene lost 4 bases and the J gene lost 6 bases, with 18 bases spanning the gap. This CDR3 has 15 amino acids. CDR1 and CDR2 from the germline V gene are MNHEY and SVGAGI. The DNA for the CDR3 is TGTGCCAGCAGTTCCCCGGGGGGGTATATCCCTGAAGCTTTCTTT. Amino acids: CASSSPGGYIPEAFF.

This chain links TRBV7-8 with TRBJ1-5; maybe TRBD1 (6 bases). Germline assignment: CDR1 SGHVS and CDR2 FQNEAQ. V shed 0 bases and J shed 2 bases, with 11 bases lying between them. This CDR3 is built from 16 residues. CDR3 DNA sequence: TGTGCCAGCAGCTTAGCGGGCAGGGGTGGCAATCAGCCCCAGCATTTT. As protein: CASSLAGRGGNQPQHF.

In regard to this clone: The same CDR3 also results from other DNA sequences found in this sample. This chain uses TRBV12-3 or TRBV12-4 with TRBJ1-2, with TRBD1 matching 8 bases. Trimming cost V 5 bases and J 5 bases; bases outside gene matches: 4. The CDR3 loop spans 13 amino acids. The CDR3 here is CASSPGQGYGYTF. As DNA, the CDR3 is TGTGCCAGCAGTCCAGGACAGGGATATGGCTACACCTTC.

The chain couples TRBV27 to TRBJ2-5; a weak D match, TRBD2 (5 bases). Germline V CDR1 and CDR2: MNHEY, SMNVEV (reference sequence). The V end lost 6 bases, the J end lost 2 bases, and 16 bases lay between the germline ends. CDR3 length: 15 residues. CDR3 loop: CASRHNRGFQETQYF. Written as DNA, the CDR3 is TGTGCCAGCAGGCACAATCGGGGATTTCAAGAGACCCAGTACTTC.

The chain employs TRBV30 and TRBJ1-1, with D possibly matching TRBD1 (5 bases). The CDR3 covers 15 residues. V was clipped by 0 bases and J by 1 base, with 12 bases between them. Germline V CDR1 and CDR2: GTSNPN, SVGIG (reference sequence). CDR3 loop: CAWSVAGLGNTEAFF. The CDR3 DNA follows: TGTGCCTGGAGTGTGGCGGGGCTGGGGAACACTGAAGCTTTCTTT. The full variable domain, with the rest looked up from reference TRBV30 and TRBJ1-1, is SQTIHQWPATLVQPVGSPLSLECTVEGTSNPNLYWYRQAAGRGLQLLFYSVGIGQISSEVPQNLSASRPQDRQFILSSKKLLLSDSGFYLCAWSVAGLGNTEAFFGQGTRLTVV.

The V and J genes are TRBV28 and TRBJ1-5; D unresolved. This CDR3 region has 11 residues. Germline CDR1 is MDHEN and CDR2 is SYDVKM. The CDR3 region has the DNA TGTGCGACGAGGAGGGATCAGCCCCAGCATTTT. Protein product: CATRRDQPQHF.

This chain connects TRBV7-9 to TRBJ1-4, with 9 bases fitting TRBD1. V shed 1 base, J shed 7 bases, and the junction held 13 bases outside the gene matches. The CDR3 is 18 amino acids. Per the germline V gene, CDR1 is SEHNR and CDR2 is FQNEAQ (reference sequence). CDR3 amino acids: CASSLGRGTGGEVEKLFF. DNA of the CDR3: TGTGCCAGCAGCTTAGGCCGGGGCACAGGGGGCGAGGTTGAAAAACTGTTTTTT.

The DNA of the CDR3 is TGTGCCAGTAGTATCACAGTAAATCAGCCCCAGCATTTT. This codes for CASSITVNQPQHF. V is TRBV19 and J is TRBJ1-5; no clear D gene. The length of the CDR3 is 13 residues. Looked up from germline, CDR1 is LNHDA and CDR2 is SQIVND (reference sequence). V was pared by 3 bases and J by 4 bases, with 7 bases between.